The sequence of this TCR beta chain was determined in a study of blood T cell repertoires in COVID-19. Study-wide background: Sites in the United States, Italy and Spain provided acute and convalescent COVID-19 samples.

This table comes from immunoSEQ multiplex PCR, and its TCRdb copy is limited to in-frame clones, with some not included. The sample shows roughly 400,000 clones, around 87% of them seen only once. Seattle enrolled patients during active infection and tracked them longitudinally. There are 15 residues in the CDR3. The V gene's germline CDR1 is DFQATT and CDR2 SNEGSKA (reference sequence). V was pared by 3 bases and J by 1 base, with 13 bases between. The clonotype was recovered from a woman aged 60 to 75 with COVID-19, enrolled during active disease. The rearrangement uses TRBV20-1 and TRBJ2-4; D possibly corresponds to TRBD1 (6 bases). Sequenced: peripheral blood. CDR3 in amino acids: CSASLQGLAKNIQYF. CDR3 DNA: TGCAGTGCTAGTCTACAGGGTTTGGCCAAAAACATTCAGTACTTC.